This is a list of T cell receptor beta chains from one sample in a study of cytomegalovirus exposure and HLA in healthy donors. Sequenced by immunoSEQ multiplex PCR; TCRdb stores in-frame clones only, minus some. The data show some 160,000 clones, 85% seen once. Material: PBMCs. Receptors originate from a man aged 30 to 45 in good health and CMV-seropositive. The CDR3 runs from the conserved cysteine through the conserved F or W. A D gene is named only where the DNA matches it firmly. Only some rows state a clone size, as once, few, many or a class for expanded clones.

clone_size j_call v_call d_call cdr3_nt cdr3_aa
. TRBJ2-1 TRBV11-2 TRBD2 TGTGCCAGCAGCTTTACTAGCGGGATCACCTACAATGAGCAGTTCTTC CASSFTSGITYNEQFF
. TRBJ2-4 TRBV7-6 TRBD1 TGTGCCAGCAGCCTCGGACAGGGCAAGAGGAAGAGTGAAAACATTCAGTACTTC CASSLGQGKRKSENIQYF
. TRBJ1-5 TRBV6-1 . TGTGCCAGCACCCGTGGGGAGGGGAGCAATCAGCCCCAGCATTTT CASTRGEGSNQPQHF
once TRBJ2-5 TRBV5-4 TRBD2 TGTGCCAGCAGCTCCGGACTAGCGGGCCAAGAGACCCAGTACTTC CASSSGLAGQETQYF
. TRBJ2-3 TRBV7-6 . TGTGCCAGCAGCCCGGTGGGAGCAGATACGCAGTATTTT CASSPVGADTQYF
. TRBJ2-6 TRBV7-6 . TGTGCCAGCAGCCCAGGCCCAAGTCCTGGGGCCAACGTCCTGACTTTC CASSPGPSPGANVLTF
. TRBJ1-1 TRBV29-1 TRBD1 TGCAGCGTTCAACAGGGGGCTGGGGCTGAAGCTTTCTTT CSVQQGAGAEAFF
. TRBJ1-2 TRBV6-5 . TGTGCCAGCAGAGTTCCGGGGCAGGGGAACTATGGCTACACCTTC CASRVPGQGNYGYTF
. TRBJ2-1 TRBV4-2 TRBD2 TGTGCCAGCGGTGTGCGGGGGGTTCTCAATGAGCAGTTCTTC CASGVRGVLNEQFF
. TRBJ2-3 TRBV4-1 TRBD2 TGCGCCAGCAGCCAAGCTCTAGCGGGAGTTTTGACAGATACGCAGTATTTT CASSQALAGVLTDTQYF
few TRBJ2-3 TRBV6-1 TRBD2 TGTGCCAGCAATAGCGGGAGTGGGACAGATACGCAGTATTTT CASNSGSGTDTQYF
. TRBJ2-2 TRBV19 . TGTGCCAGTAGCCACCCGCAGGGACTTAAGGCCGGGGAGCTGTTTTTT CASSHPQGLKAGELFF
once TRBJ2-1 TRBV7-2 TRBD2 TGTGCCAGCAGCCCCGAAGCGGGACTCTCCTACAATGAGCAGTTCTTC CASSPEAGLSYNEQFF
. TRBJ2-1 TRBV27 . TGTGCCAGCAGTATTACAGGAAGCTCCTACAATGAGCAGTTCTTC CASSITGSSYNEQFF
. TRBJ2-1 TRBV11-2 . TGTGCCAGCAGCCCCCCAGGTGAGCAGTTCTTC CASSPPGEQFF
. TRBJ2-3 TRBV5-1 . TGCGCCAGCAGCTTGAATTTCGGGAGTGAAGATACGCAGTATTTT CASSLNFGSEDTQYF
. TRBJ2-3 TRBV4-1 TRBD1 TGCGCCAGCAGCCCGCCGGGACAGGGGAGCGGAGATACGCAGTATTTT CASSPPGQGSGDTQYF
few TRBJ1-1 TRBV4-2 TRBD1 TGTGCCAGCAGCCAAGACCGGACAGGGGAGAACACTGAAGCTTTCTTT CASSQDRTGENTEAFF
. TRBJ2-7 TRBV4-1 TRBD1 TGCGCCAGCAGCCAAGGGTGGCAGGGGGCCAGCTACGAGCAGTACTTC CASSQGWQGASYEQYF
. TRBJ1-5 TRBV6-1 . TGTGCCAGCAGCAGGGACAATCAGCCCCAGCATTTT CASSRDNQPQHF
. TRBJ2-3 TRBV6-5 . TGTGCCAGCAGTTACTCGCGGGCAGGCACAGATACGCAGTATTTT CASSYSRAGTDTQYF
. TRBJ2-1 TRBV7-9 TRBD2 TGTGCCAGCAGCTCCCGCCAGCGGGAGCGTAATGAGCAGTTCTTC CASSSRQRERNEQFF
. TRBJ2-5 TRBV4-1 . TGCGCCAGCAGCCCCCAAGGGAGCGGCAGATACTACCAAGAGACCCAGTACTTC CASSPQGSGRYYQETQYF
. TRBJ2-3 TRBV6-4 TRBD2 TGTGCCAGCAGTGACGGACTAGCGGGAGATACGCAGTATTTT CASSDGLAGDTQYF
. TRBJ2-1 TRBV5-1 . TGCGCCAGCAGCTCGCTGCCAGGGTCATATGAGCAGTTCTTC CASSSLPGSYEQFF
. TRBJ2-1 TRBV6-5 . TGTGCCAGCAGTTCGGGTGTGAGCTCCTACAATGAGCAGTTCTTC CASSSGVSSYNEQFF
. TRBJ1-2 TRBV19 TRBD1 TGTGCCAGTAGTCGGCCGGGACAGGACTATGGCTACACCTTC CASSRPGQDYGYTF
. TRBJ2-2 TRBV7-2 TRBD1 TGTGCCAGCAGCTTAAGGACAGGGAACACCGGGGAGCTGTTTTTT CASSLRTGNTGELFF
. TRBJ2-2 TRBV12-5 . TGTGCTAGTGGTTTGGGGCTGCCGAACACCGGGGAGCTGTTTTTT CASGLGLPNTGELFF
. TRBJ1-2 TRBV6-1 TRBD1 TGTGCCAGCAGTGGCTACAGGGGTAAGACAACTCAATATGGCTACACCTTC CASSGYRGKTTQYGYTF
. TRBJ2-2 TRBV7-7 TRBD1 TGTGCTAGCAGCTCTCGGACAGGGATGAACACCGGGGAGCTGTTTTTT CASSSRTGMNTGELFF